This TCR beta chain emerged from a study of PD-L1 blockade in urothelial cancer. Study-wide background: Earlier, patients had received 0 to 3 chemotherapy regimens. The study recovered a median of around 130,000 T cells per blood sample.

Pretreatment sampling and on-treatment sampling together yielded between 1 and 8 samples for each patient. Sequencing used immunoSEQ multiplex PCR; TCRdb keeps in-frame clones, though not all of them. The table includes tens of thousands of clones, approximately 77% detected once. J was trimmed by 10 bases and V by 0 bases; bases with no gene match: 16. This CDR3 region has 17 residues. Germline CDR1 reads LGHNA; CDR2 reads YNFKEQ. The genes are TRBV4-2 and TRBJ2-5, with 8 bases that match TRBD2. The sequences come from PBMCs, collected around atezolizumab (anti-PD-L1) treatment. The receptor's source is a man aged 65 to 85 with urothelial cancer. The CDR3 DNA sequence: TGTGCCAGCAGCCAAGAAGTGGCGGGGGGCCGACGAGGGGTCCAGTACTTC. It codes for CASSQEVAGGRRGVQYF.